This entry lists 9 T cell receptor beta chains sequenced from one sample in a study of blood T cell repertoires in COVID-19. The data were produced by immunoSEQ multiplex PCR, yet TCRdb's version contains in-frame clones alone and is incomplete. The table has about 130,000 clones, 84% seen once; the top ten hold under 15%. The sequenced material came from peripheral blood. These receptors originate from a woman in her twenties or thirties who had recovered from COVID-19.

This clone was detected only once. This chain connects TRBV11-2 to TRBJ2-1; TRBD1 is a possible D gene (5 bases). Germline lookup yields CDR1 SGHAT and CDR2 FQNNGV. This CDR3 comprises 14 residues. Trimming shortened V by 1 base and J by 9 bases, and 13 bases separated the two germline ends. The CDR3 DNA reads TGTGCCAGCAGCTTAGGCACCAGGGATCCTGAGCAGTTCTTC. Encoded protein: CASSLGTRDPEQFF.

The sample holds a few counts of this clone. The rearrangement links TRBV5-4 to TRBJ2-2; 8 positions agree with TRBD2. Per the germline V gene, CDR1 is SGHNT and CDR2 is YYREEE (reference sequence). The CDR3 has 15 residues. J was trimmed by 7 bases and V by 4 bases; bases with no gene match: 9. CDR3 region: CASSGTSGTGGELFF. As DNA, the CDR3 is TGTGCCAGCAGCGGTACTAGCGGCACGGGCGGGGAGCTGTTTTTT.

The CDR3 region is CASSRLAGSYNEQFF. CDR3 DNA sequence: TGCGCCAGCAGTAGGCTAGCGGGAAGCTACAATGAGCAGTTCTTC. The gene calls are TRBV5-1 and TRBJ2-1; 9 bases are a match to TRBD2. The CDR3 length is 15 residues. After removal of 5 bases from V and 3 bases from J, the junction contained 6 bases not matched to a gene. From germline, CDR1 is SGHRS and CDR2 YFSETQ.

The chain carries TRBV7-6 and TRBJ2-1, with 10 nucleotides matching TRBD2. This CDR3 comprises 15 residues. Trimming took 5 bases from V and 9 from J; bases not matched to a gene: 10. Germline V gene sequence: CDR1 SGHVS, CDR2 FNYEAQ. DNA for the CDR3: TGTGCCAGCAGCCACAGAAGCGGGGGGGTAAGTGAGCAGTTCTTC. Translated: CASSHRSGGVSEQFF.

Concerning this clone itself: This CDR3 is also generated by other DNA sequences in the sample. This CDR3 reads CASSLAGGGNTGELFF. In nucleotides, the CDR3 is TGCGCCAGCAGCTTGGCGGGGGGCGGAAACACCGGGGAGCTGTTTTTT. The V call is TRBV5-1, the J call TRBJ2-2; a possible D gene is TRBD2 (7 bases). This CDR3 contains 16 residues. CDR1 is SGHRS and CDR2 is YFSETQ in the germline V gene. V was clipped by 0 bases and J by 2 bases, with 11 bases between them.

The chain carries TRBV19 and TRBJ1-2; 7 bases match TRBD1. The CDR3 runs to 12 residues. The junction had 6 bases not matched to a gene; V was cut back by 6 bases and J by 8 bases. Germline V gene lookup returns CDR1 LNHDA and CDR2 SQIVND (reference sequence). The CDR3 sequence: CASSSQGVGYTF. The DNA of the CDR3 is TGTGCCAGTAGCTCGCAGGGGGTCGGCTACACCTTC.

The V call is TRBV7-2, the J call TRBJ2-7, with TRBD1 matching over 8 bases. Germline V gene data show CDR1 as SGHTA and CDR2 as FQGNSA. J lost 3 bases, V lost 1 base, and 2 bases had no gene match. The CDR3 loop spans 14 amino acids. CDR3 sequence: CASSLGDRGYEQYF. CDR3 DNA: TGTGCCAGCAGCTTAGGAGACAGGGGCTACGAGCAGTACTTC.

The chain couples TRBV24-1 to TRBJ2-7; 7 bases map to TRBD1. V dropped 10 bases and J dropped 1; count of bases not matched to a gene: 15. The CDR3 is 16 residues long. Germline CDR1 reads KGHDR; CDR2 reads SFDVKD. This CDR3 is CATIGGAKGKSYEQYF. For the CDR3, the DNA is TGTGCCACAATAGGGGGCGCAAAAGGTAAGTCCTACGAGCAGTACTTC.

This clone was counted between two and nine times. The chain carries TRBV20-1 and TRBJ1-1, with a possible D match to TRBD1 (5 bases). The ends were cut back, 3 bases at V and 1 base at J, with 12 bases in the middle. The CDR3 runs to 14 residues. From germline, CDR1 is DFQATT and CDR2 SNEGSKA (reference sequence). The CDR3 DNA reads TGCAGTGCTAGTTGGACAACAACGAACACTGAAGCTTTCTTT. It translates to CSASWTTTNTEAFF.